The 23 T cell receptor beta chains listed next were all sequenced from one sample in a study of cytomegalovirus exposure and HLA in healthy donors. Primers: 60 Vbeta forward and 13 Jbeta reverse. Profiled with immunoSEQ multiplex PCR; TCRdb holds only in-frame clones, not every one. The sample consists of 150,000 to 200,000 clones, under 70% of them appearing once. Source material: PBMCs. The receptors stem from a man aged 25 to 40 in good health and CMV-seropositive.

This chain links TRBV2 with TRBJ2-6; 7 nucleotides line up with TRBD2. The CDR3 length is 17 residues. Trimming cost V 1 base and J 4 bases; bases outside gene matches: 7. Germline-derived CDR1 and CDR2 are SNHLY and FYNNEI. The CDR3 protein is CASSEVGGTVGANVLTF. In DNA, the CDR3 is TGTGCCAGCAGTGAAGTGGGAGGGACGGTCGGGGCCAACGTCCTGACTTTC.

The genes are TRBV7-6 and TRBJ2-3, with 8 bases fitting TRBD2. V shed 6 bases, J shed 0 bases, and the junction held 14 bases outside the gene matches. The CDR3 spans 18 residues. CDR1 and CDR2 (germline): SGHVS, FNYEAQ. CDR3 sequence: CASSPRGGPGGSTDTQYF. DNA of the CDR3: TGTGCCAGCAGTCCTAGGGGTGGCCCGGGAGGGAGCACAGATACGCAGTATTTT.

The gene calls are TRBV7-9 and TRBJ2-4; maybe TRBD2 (6 bases). Per germline, CDR1 SEHNR and CDR2 FQNEAQ (reference sequence). CDR3 length: 12 residues. Trimming pared 3 bases from V and 8 bases from J, leaving 8 bases between. CDR3 in DNA: TGTGCCAGCAGCTTGGGGGAGGACATTCAGTACTTC. Translation gives CASSLGEDIQYF.

The V gene is TRBV27, the J gene TRBJ2-1; TRBD2 aligns across 7 bases. V shed 6 bases, J shed 9 bases, and the junction held 14 bases outside the gene matches. CDR3 length: 15 residues. CDR1 is MNHEY, CDR2 SMNVEV, per germline (reference sequence). This CDR3 is CASRRPAGESGEQFF. CDR3 DNA: TGTGCCAGCAGACGCCCGGCGGGAGAATCAGGTGAGCAGTTCTTC.

V usage is TRBV30 and J usage is TRBJ1-2, with TRBD1 matching over 8 bases. This CDR3 has 16 residues. Germline V lookup: CDR1 GTSNPN, CDR2 SVGIG (reference sequence). Germline trimming cut 2 bases from V and 2 bases from J; bases unmatched to any gene: 10. In nucleotides, the CDR3 is TGTGCCTGGAGTACGCGCCGACAGGGGTACAACTATGGCTACACCTTC. This translates into CAWSTRRQGYNYGYTF.

The chain links TRBV5-1 to TRBJ2-2; TRBD1 aligns across 10 bases. V lost 0 bases, J lost 6 bases, and 2 bases stayed unmatched. CDR1 SGHRS and CDR2 YFSETQ come from the germline V gene. The CDR3 has 15 residues. CDR3 loop: CASSLGTGGAGELFF. Here the CDR3 DNA reads TGCGCCAGCAGCTTGGGGACAGGGGGAGCCGGGGAGCTGTTTTTT.

The CDR3: CASRYNRGYYEQYF. The CDR3 coding sequence is TGTGCCAGCAGATATAACCGGGGTTACTACGAGCAGTACTTC. The rearrangement links TRBV6-6 to TRBJ2-5; weak D call: TRBD2 (5 bases). The J call may be mistaken, given a closer DNA end match to TRBJ2-7. There are 14 residues in the CDR3. The germline CDR1 and CDR2 sequences are MNHNY and SVGAGI (reference sequence).

CDR3 amino acids: CASSSTSGTSGINEQFF. CDR3 bases: TGTGCCAGCAGCTCTACTTCCGGGACTAGCGGGATTAATGAGCAGTTCTTC. The chain links TRBV7-3 to TRBJ2-1; TRBD2 aligns across 13 bases. The germline CDR1 and CDR2 sequences are SGHTA and FQGTGA. This CDR3 is 17 amino acids long. With V trimmed by 4 bases and J by 7 bases, 10 bases remained unmatched.

The chain recombines TRBV5-6 with TRBJ2-7, with D perhaps TRBD1 (6 bases). Deletions cut 4 bases from V and 4 bases from J, with 15 bases between. The length of the CDR3 is 14 residues. CDR1 is SGHDT and CDR2 is YYEEEE in the germline V gene. CDR3 amino acids: CASSVKGQGYEQYF. CDR3 DNA: TGTGCCAGCAGCGTGAAGGGACAAGGTTACGAGCAGTACTTC.

The chain uses TRBV28 and TRBJ1-1, with D hard to call. This CDR3 spans 11 amino acids. V was pared by 4 bases and J by 5 bases, with 5 bases between. Germline V gene lookup returns CDR1 MDHEN and CDR2 SYDVKM. CDR3 sequence: CASSYQTEAFF. Here the CDR3 DNA reads TGTGCCAGCAGTTATCAGACTGAAGCTTTCTTT.

The chain joins TRBV11-2 to TRBJ2-5; 8 bases line up with TRBD1. J gave up 4 bases and V 1 base, and 8 bases lay outside the gene matches. The length of the CDR3 is 16 residues. Germline V CDR1 and CDR2: SGHAT, FQNNGV. The CDR3 loop reads CASSLGWQGARETQYF. The CDR3 nucleotides read TGTGCCAGCAGCTTAGGATGGCAGGGGGCGCGAGAGACCCAGTACTTC.

The chain is built from TRBV2 and TRBJ2-7, with TRBD2 matching 9 bases. The V gene's germline CDR1 is SNHLY and CDR2 FYNNEI. This CDR3 region has 16 residues. The V gene end was trimmed by 1 base and the J gene end by 0 bases; junction bases not matched to a gene: 4. CDR3 protein: CASSEGLAESSYEQYF. The CDR3 DNA is TGTGCCAGCAGTGAAGGACTAGCGGAAAGCTCCTACGAGCAGTACTTC.

This chain connects TRBV19 to TRBJ2-1; a possible D gene is TRBD2 (6 bases). The germline V gene encodes CDR1 LNHDA and CDR2 SQIVND (reference sequence). This CDR3 is built from 13 residues. V was pared by 9 bases and J by 8 bases, with 17 bases between. The CDR3 region has the DNA TGTGCCAGCCGGTCGTGGGGGGTCGATGAGCAGTTCTTC. Translated, it gives CASRSWGVDEQFF.

This chain connects TRBV5-1 to TRBJ1-2; 8 nucleotides agree with TRBD1. CDR3 length: 15 amino acids. The germline V gene encodes CDR1 SGHRS and CDR2 YFSETQ. Trimming removed 7 bases from V and 6 bases from J; junction bases left unmatched: 14. The CDR3 bases are TGCGCCAGCGCCCCAAGTGGCAGCAGGGGGCATGGCTACACCTTC. Its translation is CASAPSGSRGHGYTF.

V is TRBV19 and J is TRBJ2-3, with 7 bases matching TRBD1. Germline values: CDR1 LNHDA, CDR2 SQIVND (reference sequence). This CDR3 has 15 residues. V lost 6 bases and J lost 0; bases outside the gene matches: 6. CDR3 residues: CASRPDRVSTDTQYF. CDR3 DNA: TGTGCCAGTAGACCCGACAGGGTTAGCACAGATACGCAGTATTTT. Looking up the rest from reference TRBV19 and TRBJ2-3 gives the full variable domain: DGGITQSPKYLFRKEGQNVTLSCEQNLNHDAMYWYRQDPGQGLRLIYYSQIVNDFQKGDIAEGYSVSREKKESFPLTVTSAQKNPTAFYLCASRPDRVSTDTQYFGPGTRLTVL.

V usage is TRBV5-1 and J usage is TRBJ2-5; 7 bases match TRBD1. The J call is uncertain, as TRBJ2-7 better fits the DNA end. The CDR3 loop spans 16 amino acids. Germline loops: CDR1 SGHRS, CDR2 YFSETQ. CDR3 DNA sequence: TGCGCCAGCAGCCCCTTCCTAGGACAGGAGACCTACGAGCAGTACTTC. Protein sequence: CASSPFLGQETYEQYF.

V gene TRBV4-2 combines with J gene TRBJ1-1, with 7 bases matching TRBD1. The CDR3 runs 15 residues. J gave up 3 bases and V 0 bases, and 4 bases lay outside the gene matches. Germline loops: CDR1 LGHNA, CDR2 YNFKEQ. CDR3 in amino acids: CASSQDSQGDTEAFF. The CDR3 bases are TGTGCCAGCAGCCAAGATAGCCAGGGGGACACTGAAGCTTTCTTT.

This clone was recorded many times. The chain recombines TRBV4-1 with TRBJ2-7; TRBD1 aligns across 8 bases. In germline, CDR1 is MGHRA, CDR2 YSYEKL. Trimming at V came to 1 base and at J to 3 bases, leaving 5 bases not matched to a gene. The CDR3 covers 15 residues. The CDR3 protein is CASSQVETGDYEQYF. For the CDR3, the DNA is TGCGCCAGCAGCCAAGTGGAGACAGGGGACTACGAGCAGTACTTC.

The V call is TRBV6-6, the J call TRBJ1-1, with D possibly matching TRBD1 (6 bases). This CDR3 is 14 amino acids long. Germline assignment: CDR1 MNHNY and CDR2 SVGAGI (reference sequence). The ends were cut back, 10 bases at V and 4 bases at J, with 19 bases in the middle. For the CDR3, the DNA is TGTGCCACCGTCCGGACAGTCTTGGGCACTGAAGCTTTCTTT. Translated: CATVRTVLGTEAFF.

The chain uses TRBV10-3 and TRBJ2-2, with 10 bases fitting TRBD2. V lost 9 bases, J lost 3 bases, and 4 bases stayed unmatched. From germline, CDR1 is ENHRY and CDR2 SYGVKD. This CDR3 is built from 14 residues. CDR3 sequence reads: CAIHGLADTGELFF. In DNA form, the CDR3 reads TGTGCCATTCACGGACTAGCGGACACCGGGGAGCTGTTTTTT.

The V call is TRBV5-1, the J call TRBJ2-5; D remains unclear. Germline V lookup: CDR1 SGHRS, CDR2 YFSETQ. This CDR3 spans 14 amino acids. Trimming cost V 5 bases and J 1 base, with 12 bases left between them. The CDR3 DNA reads as TGCGCCAGCAGTTCTCAGGCGTTCCAAGAGACCCAGTACTTC. Translated, it gives CASSSQAFQETQYF.

This clone is a singleton in its sample. The J gene is TRBJ2-1, the V gene TRBV7-9; D may be TRBD2 (5 bases). V lost 1 base to trimming and J lost 12 bases, with 10 bases between them. Germline-derived CDR1 and CDR2 are SEHNR and FQNEAQ (reference sequence). CDR3 length: 12 residues. The CDR3 spells CASSLVYEGQFF. CDR3 sequence (DNA): TGTGCCAGCAGCTTAGTGTACGAGGGGCAGTTCTTC.

The chain couples TRBV7-3 to TRBJ1-2; the D gene is possibly TRBD1 (6 bases). Per germline, CDR1 SGHTA and CDR2 FQGTGA. V lost 7 bases and J lost 6, with 6 bases in between. The CDR3 is 10 amino acids. This CDR3 reads CASTGDGYTF. Here the CDR3 DNA reads TGTGCCAGCACAGGGGATGGCTACACCTTC.